The present T cell receptor (beta chain) was sequenced within a study of human T cells and chemical hapten exposure. As to time point: pre-sensitization, week 0. The treatment: therapeutic diphenylcyclopropenone sensitization with weekly scalp DPC. TCRdb independently ran MiXCR on the RACE reads; one entry per CDR3 protein. Here the sample spans around 300,000 distinct CDR3 sequences, roughly 7.4% being singletons. CDR1 is SGHTA and CDR2 is FQGNSA in the germline V gene. The CDR3 extends over 12 amino acids. The V gene lost 5 bases and the J gene lost 4 bases, with 8 bases spanning the gap. The chain carries TRBV7-2 and TRBJ1-2; D remains ambiguous. The clonotype originates from a man between 18 and 35 years old with alopecia areata. Some clones in this sample may be carry-over from other donors' samples. Sequenced material: whole blood, taken in connection with sensitization to the hapten diphenylcyclopropenone (DPC). The CDR3 DNA follows: TGTGCCAGCAGCGGTAGTTCCTATGGCTACACCTTC. Residues: CASSGSSYGYTF.